These T cell receptor beta chains were read from a single sample in a study of blood T cell repertoires in COVID-19. Data came from immunoSEQ multiplex PCR; TCRdb stores just in-frame clones and leaves some out. The sample shows 270,000 or so clones, 80% to 90% of them seen only once. Sequencing was carried out using PBMCs or T cells enriched from blood (not recorded which). These receptors came from a woman in her thirties with acute COVID-19. Both conserved end residues are part of each CDR3.

V gene	J gene	CDR3 protein
TRBV19	TRBJ2-1	CASSIELTSGYNEQFF
TRBV7-3	TRBJ1-1	CASSLAGDTEAFF
TRBV6-1	TRBJ2-2	CASSDPQGAGTGELFF
TRBV20-1	TRBJ2-5	CSASQGEGETQYF
TRBV3-1/TRBV3-2	TRBJ1-1	CASSQDKVSEAFF
TRBV25-1	TRBJ2-2	CASSTLSTNTGELFF
TRBV14	TRBJ2-2	CASSQGASGNTGELFF
TRBV5-1	TRBJ2-5	CASSTGETQYF
TRBV5-1	TRBJ1-4	CASSLGQGDEKLFF
TRBV6-4	TRBJ1-1	CASSVVSDSEAFF
TRBV19	TRBJ1-5	CASSIGLYSNQPQHF
TRBV27	TRBJ2-7	CASSLRASGIPEQYF
TRBV6-6	TRBJ2-7	CASRNLAGGENEQYF
TRBV25-1	TRBJ1-1	CASRGAWTEAFF
TRBV24-1	TRBJ2-2	CATSDPTGSNTGELFF
TRBV7-9	TRBJ2-7	CASSPGQIYEQYF
TRBV10-3	TRBJ2-2	CAIPTQTGNTGELFF
TRBV5-4	TRBJ2-6	CASSFPRGLAGANVLTF
TRBV9	TRBJ1-2	CASSVDLGQGIGYTF
TRBV28	TRBJ2-1	CAVVGGRFYNEQFF
TRBV3-1/TRBV3-2	TRBJ1-3	CASSLDRVGGNTIYF
TRBV7-2	TRBJ2-7	CASSPGQGPYEQYF
TRBV27	TRBJ2-7	CASSLGQSYEQYF
TRBV5-1	TRBJ2-7	CASSPGTGAYEQYF
TRBV2	TRBJ1-2	CASSGRGSTNYGYTF
TRBV4-1	TRBJ1-5	CASSQAGSGNQPQHF
TRBV6-2/TRBV6-3	TRBJ2-7	CASSYGGGGYEQYF
TRBV12-3/TRBV12-4	TRBJ1-1	CASATRGTTEAFF
TRBV2	TRBJ2-1	CASSIRGSEQFF
TRBV14	TRBJ1-5	CASSQRGGGQPQHF
TRBV15	TRBJ2-1	CATSFPIAGVDGEQFF
TRBV28	TRBJ2-7	CASRIGTSGSYEQYF
TRBV6-2/TRBV6-3	TRBJ2-1	CASSWMGGDNEQFF
TRBV4-1	TRBJ1-5	CASSQGTGDQPQHF
TRBV18	TRBJ2-1	CASSRAGQAVMWNEQFF
TRBV18	TRBJ1-5	CASSQGQADQPQHF
TRBV6-5	TRBJ1-6	CASTLDRINSPLHF
TRBV5-4	TRBJ2-7	CASSLRALAGNSYEQYF
TRBV5-1	TRBJ2-7	CASSLTRQDQEQYF
TRBV6-4	TRBJ1-5	CASSDRPVSSPQHF
TRBV3-1/TRBV3-2	TRBJ1-1	CASSQGAGNTEAFF
TRBV9	TRBJ2-7	CASSPRDSGSGSVYEQYF
TRBV14	TRBJ1-4	CASSQGASEKLFF
TRBV2	TRBJ1-2	CASSEATGGYGYTF
TRBV11-2	TRBJ2-1	CASSSRDIGYEQFF
TRBV13	TRBJ2-7	CASSLGTSGNYEQYF